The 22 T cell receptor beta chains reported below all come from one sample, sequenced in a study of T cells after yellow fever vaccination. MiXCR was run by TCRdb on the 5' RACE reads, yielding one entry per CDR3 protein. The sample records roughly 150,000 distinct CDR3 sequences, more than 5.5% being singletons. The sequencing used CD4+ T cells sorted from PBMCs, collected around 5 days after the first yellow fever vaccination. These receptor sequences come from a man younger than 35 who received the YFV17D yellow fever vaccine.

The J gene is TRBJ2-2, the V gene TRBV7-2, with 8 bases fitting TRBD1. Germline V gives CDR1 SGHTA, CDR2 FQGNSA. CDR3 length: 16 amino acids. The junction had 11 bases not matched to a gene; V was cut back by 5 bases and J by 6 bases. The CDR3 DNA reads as TGTGCCAGCAGCCGCCCGGACAGGGTCTTATCCGGGGAGCTGTTTTTT. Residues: CASSRPDRVLSGELFF.

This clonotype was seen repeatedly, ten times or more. CDR3 amino acids: CSATSGGGISYSTDTQYF. The CDR3 nucleotides read TGCAGTGCTACCAGCGGGGGCGGTATCTCCTATAGCACAGATACGCAGTATTTT. The chain recombines TRBV20-1 with TRBJ2-3, with 8 bases that match TRBD2. This CDR3 is built from 18 residues. V dropped 4 bases and J dropped 0; count of bases not matched to a gene: 15. CDR1 is DFQATT and CDR2 is SNEGSKA in the germline V gene (reference sequence).

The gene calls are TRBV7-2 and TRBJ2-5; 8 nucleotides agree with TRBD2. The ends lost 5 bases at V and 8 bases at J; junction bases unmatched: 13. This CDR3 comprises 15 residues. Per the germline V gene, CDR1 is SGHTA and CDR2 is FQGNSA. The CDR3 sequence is CASSPSWAGGDTQYF. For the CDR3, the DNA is TGTGCCAGCAGCCCCAGTTGGGCGGGGGGCGATACCCAGTACTTC.

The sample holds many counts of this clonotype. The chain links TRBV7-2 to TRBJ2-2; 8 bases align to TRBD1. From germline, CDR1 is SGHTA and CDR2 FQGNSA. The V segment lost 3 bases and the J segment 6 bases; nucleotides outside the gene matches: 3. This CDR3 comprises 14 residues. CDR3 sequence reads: CASSFTTGAGELFF. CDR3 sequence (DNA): TGTGCCAGCAGCTTTACGACAGGGGCCGGGGAGCTGTTTTTT.

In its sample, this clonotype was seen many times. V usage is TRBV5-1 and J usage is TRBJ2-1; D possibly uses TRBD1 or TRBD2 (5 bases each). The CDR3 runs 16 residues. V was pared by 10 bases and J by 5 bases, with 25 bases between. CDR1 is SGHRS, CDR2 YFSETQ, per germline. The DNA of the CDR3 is TGCGCCGGTCTCCGGGACCCCTCTAATAAACACAATGAGCAGTTCTTC. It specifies CAGLRDPSNKHNEQFF.

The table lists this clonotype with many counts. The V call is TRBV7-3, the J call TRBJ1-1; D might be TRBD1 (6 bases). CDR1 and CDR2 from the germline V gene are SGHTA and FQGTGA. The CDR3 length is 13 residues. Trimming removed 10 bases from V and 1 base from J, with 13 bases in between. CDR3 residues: CATARTANTEAFF. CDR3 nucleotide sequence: TGTGCCACCGCCCGGACAGCGAACACTGAAGCTTTCTTT.

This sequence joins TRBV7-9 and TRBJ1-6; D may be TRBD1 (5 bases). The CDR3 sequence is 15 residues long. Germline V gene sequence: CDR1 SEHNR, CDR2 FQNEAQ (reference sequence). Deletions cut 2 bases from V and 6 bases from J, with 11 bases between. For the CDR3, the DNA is TGTGCCAGCAGCTTATCCTCGGGGCCTAATTCACCCCTCCACTTT. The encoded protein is CASSLSSGPNSPLHF.

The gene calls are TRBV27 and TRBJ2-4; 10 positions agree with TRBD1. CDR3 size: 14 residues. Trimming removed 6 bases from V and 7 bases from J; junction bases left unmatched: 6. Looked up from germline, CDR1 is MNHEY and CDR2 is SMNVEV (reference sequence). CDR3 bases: TGTGCCAGCAGCACCGGGACAGGGGCGAACATTCAGTACTTC. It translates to CASSTGTGANIQYF.

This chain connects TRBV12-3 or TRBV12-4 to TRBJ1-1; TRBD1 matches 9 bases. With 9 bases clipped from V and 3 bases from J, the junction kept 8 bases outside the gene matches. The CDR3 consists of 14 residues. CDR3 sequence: CASSRTGVYTEAFF. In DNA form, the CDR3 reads TGTGCCAGTTCCCGGACAGGGGTGTACACTGAAGCTTTCTTT.

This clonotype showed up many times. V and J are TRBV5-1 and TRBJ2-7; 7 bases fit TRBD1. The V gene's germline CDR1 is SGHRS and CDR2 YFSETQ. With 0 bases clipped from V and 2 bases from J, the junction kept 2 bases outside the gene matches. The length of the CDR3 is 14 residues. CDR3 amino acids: CASSLGQGAYEQYV. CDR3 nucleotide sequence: TGCGCCAGCAGCTTGGGCCAGGGGGCCTACGAGCAGTACGTC.

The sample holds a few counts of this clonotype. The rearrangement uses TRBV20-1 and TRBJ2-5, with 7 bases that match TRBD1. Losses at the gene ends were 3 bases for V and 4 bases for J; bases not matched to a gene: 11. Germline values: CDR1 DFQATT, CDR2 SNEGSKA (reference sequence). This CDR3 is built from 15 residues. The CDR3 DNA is TGCAGTGCTAGGGAGTTCCCGCAGGGGGTAGAGACCCAGTACTTC. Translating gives CSAREFPQGVETQYF.

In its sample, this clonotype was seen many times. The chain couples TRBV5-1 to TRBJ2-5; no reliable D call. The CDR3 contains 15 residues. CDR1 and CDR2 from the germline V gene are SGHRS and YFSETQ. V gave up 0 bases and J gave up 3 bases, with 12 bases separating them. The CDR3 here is CASSLGTNVEETQYF. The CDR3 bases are TGCGCCAGCAGCTTGGGGACCAACGTCGAAGAGACCCAGTACTTC.

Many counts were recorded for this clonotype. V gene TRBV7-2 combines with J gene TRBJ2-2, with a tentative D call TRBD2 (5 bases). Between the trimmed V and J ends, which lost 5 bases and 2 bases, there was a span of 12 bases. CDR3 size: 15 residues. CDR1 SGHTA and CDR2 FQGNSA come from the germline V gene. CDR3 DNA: TGTGCCAGCAGCCAAAGCGGAACCAACACCGGGGAGCTGTTTTTT. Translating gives CASSQSGTNTGELFF.

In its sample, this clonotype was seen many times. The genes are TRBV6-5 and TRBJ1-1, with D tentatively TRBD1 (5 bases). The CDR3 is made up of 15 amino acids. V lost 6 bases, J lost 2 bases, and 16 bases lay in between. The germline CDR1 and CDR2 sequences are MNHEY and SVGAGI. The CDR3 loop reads CASSYRSQGNTEAFF. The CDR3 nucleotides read TGTGCCAGCAGCTATCGGAGTCAGGGTAACACTGAAGCTTTCTTT.

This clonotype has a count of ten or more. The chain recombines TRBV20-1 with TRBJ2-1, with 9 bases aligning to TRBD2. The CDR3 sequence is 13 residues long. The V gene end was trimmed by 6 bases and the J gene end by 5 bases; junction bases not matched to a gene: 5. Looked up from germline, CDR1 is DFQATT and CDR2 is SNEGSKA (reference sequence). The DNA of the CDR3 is TGCAGTGCCCCTCGCGGGGGGGACAATGAGCAGTTCTTC. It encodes CSAPRGGDNEQFF.

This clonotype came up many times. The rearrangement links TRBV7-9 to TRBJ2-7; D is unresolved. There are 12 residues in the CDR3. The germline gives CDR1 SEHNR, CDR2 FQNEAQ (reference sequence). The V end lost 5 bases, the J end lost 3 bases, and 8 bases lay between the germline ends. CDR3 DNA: TGTGCCAGCAGCCAGGCCGGCTACGAGCAGTACGTC. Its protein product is CASSQAGYEQYV.

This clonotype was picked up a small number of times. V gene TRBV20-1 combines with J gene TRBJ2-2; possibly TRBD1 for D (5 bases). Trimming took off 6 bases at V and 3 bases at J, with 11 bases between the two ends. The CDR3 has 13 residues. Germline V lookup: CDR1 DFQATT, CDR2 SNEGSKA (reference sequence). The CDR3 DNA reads TGCAGTGCGGCCAGACAGTACACCGGGGAGCTGTTTTTT. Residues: CSAARQYTGELFF.

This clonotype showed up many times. The CDR3 is CSAPGLAGTNEQFF. The CDR3 region has the DNA TGCAGTGCTCCGGGACTAGCGGGGACCAATGAGCAGTTCTTC. The chain couples TRBV20-1 to TRBJ2-1; TRBD2 agrees at 13 bases. From germline, CDR1 is DFQATT and CDR2 SNEGSKA (reference sequence). The junction had 4 bases not matched to a gene; V was cut back by 5 bases and J by 6 bases. The CDR3 contains 14 residues.

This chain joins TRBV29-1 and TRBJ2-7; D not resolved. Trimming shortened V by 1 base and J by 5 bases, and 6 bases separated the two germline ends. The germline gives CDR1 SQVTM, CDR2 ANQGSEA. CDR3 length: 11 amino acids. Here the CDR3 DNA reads TGCAGCGTTGAAGGGTTTGACGAGCAGTACTTC. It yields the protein CSVEGFDEQYF.

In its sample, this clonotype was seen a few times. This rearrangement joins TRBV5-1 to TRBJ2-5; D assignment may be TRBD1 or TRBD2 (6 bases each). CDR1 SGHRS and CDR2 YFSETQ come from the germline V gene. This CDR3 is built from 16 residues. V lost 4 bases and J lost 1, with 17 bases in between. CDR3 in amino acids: CASSVLPGAFQETQYF. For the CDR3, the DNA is TGCGCCAGCAGCGTTCTTCCGGGGGCCTTCCAAGAGACCCAGTACTTC.

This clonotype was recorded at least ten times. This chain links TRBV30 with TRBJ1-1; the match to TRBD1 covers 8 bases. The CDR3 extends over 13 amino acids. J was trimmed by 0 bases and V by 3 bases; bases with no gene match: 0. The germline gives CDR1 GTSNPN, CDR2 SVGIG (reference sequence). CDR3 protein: CAWRTGVNTEAFF. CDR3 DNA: TGTGCCTGGAGGACAGGGGTGAACACTGAAGCTTTCTTT.

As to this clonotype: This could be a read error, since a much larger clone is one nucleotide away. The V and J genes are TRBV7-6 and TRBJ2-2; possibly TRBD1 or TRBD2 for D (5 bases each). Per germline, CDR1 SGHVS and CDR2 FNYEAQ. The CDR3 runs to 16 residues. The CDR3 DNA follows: TGTGCCAGCAGCAGAGGGGCCACAAGCGTGACCGGGGAGATGTTTTTT. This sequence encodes CASSRGATSVTGEMFF.